This T cell receptor (beta chain) was identified in a study of blood T cell repertoires in COVID-19. Study-wide background: Spain, Italy and the United States supplied samples that represented acute and convalescent COVID-19.

Germline V gene lookup returns CDR1 SGHRS and CDR2 YFSETQ. Trimming removed 4 bases at V and 7 bases at J, with 32 bases between. The CDR3 spans 19 residues. Original data processing: Using reference gene primer amplification, nucleated cell counts were estimated. Sequencing used immunoSEQ multiplex PCR; TCRdb keeps in-frame clones, though not all of them. The D gene and trimming were derived from the DNA, and the V and J assignments and clone size from that table. The profile covers under 300,000 clones, with around 83% appearing a single time and approximately 6% taken by the ten largest. The sample comprised peripheral blood. This TCR derives from a man older than 75 with acute or convalescent COVID-19. The chain employs TRBV5-1 and TRBJ1-1; a possible D gene is TRBD1 (6 bases). CDR3: CASSPKPTGLGFLASEAFF. CDR3 in DNA: TGCGCCAGCAGCCCTAAACCAACAGGGCTTGGGTTCTTGGCAAGTGAAGCTTTCTTT.